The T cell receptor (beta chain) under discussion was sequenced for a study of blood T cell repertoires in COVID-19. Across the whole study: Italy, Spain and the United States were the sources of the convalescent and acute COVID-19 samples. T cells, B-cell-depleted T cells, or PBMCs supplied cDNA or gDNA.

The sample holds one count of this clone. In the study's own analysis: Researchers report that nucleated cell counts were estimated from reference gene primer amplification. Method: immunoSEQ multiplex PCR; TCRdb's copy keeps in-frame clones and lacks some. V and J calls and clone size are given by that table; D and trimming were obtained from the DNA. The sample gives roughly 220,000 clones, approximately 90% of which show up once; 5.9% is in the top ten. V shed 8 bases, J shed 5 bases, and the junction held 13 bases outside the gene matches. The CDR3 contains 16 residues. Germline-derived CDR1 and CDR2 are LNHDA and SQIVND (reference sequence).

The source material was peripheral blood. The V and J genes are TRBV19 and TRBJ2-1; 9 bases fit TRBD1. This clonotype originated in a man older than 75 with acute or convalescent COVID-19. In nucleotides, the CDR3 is TGTGCCAGTTCAATTGGCGGGACAGGGAGAAACAATGAGCAGTTCTTC. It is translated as CASSIGGTGRNNEQFF.